This TCR beta chain was sequenced for a study of T cells after somatic rescue of genetic block. Trimming pared 5 bases from V and 0 bases from J, leaving 10 bases between. Germline V gene data show CDR1 as LNHNV and CDR2 as YYDKDF (reference sequence). This CDR3 region has 14 residues. TCRdb's table, derived via immunoSEQ multiplex PCR, lists solely in-frame clones and lacks some. Of under 150,000 clones in the sample, 85% to 95% were seen once. The sequenced sample was peripheral blood mononuclear cells (PBMCs). This receptor was identified in a woman between 18 and 29 years old. V usage is TRBV15 and J usage is TRBJ1-1; D might be TRBD1 (6 bases). Here the CDR3 DNA reads TGTGCCACCAGCGCTCGACAGGTGAACACTGAAGCTTTCTTT. Amino acids: CATSARQVNTEAFF. Drawing the rest from reference TRBV15 and TRBJ1-1, the complete variable domain is DAMVIQNPRYQVTQFGKPVTLSCSQTLNHNVMYWYQQKSSQAPKLLFHYYDKDFNNEADTPDNFQSRRPNTSFCFLDIRSPGLGDTAMYLCATSARQVNTEAFFGQGTRLTVV.